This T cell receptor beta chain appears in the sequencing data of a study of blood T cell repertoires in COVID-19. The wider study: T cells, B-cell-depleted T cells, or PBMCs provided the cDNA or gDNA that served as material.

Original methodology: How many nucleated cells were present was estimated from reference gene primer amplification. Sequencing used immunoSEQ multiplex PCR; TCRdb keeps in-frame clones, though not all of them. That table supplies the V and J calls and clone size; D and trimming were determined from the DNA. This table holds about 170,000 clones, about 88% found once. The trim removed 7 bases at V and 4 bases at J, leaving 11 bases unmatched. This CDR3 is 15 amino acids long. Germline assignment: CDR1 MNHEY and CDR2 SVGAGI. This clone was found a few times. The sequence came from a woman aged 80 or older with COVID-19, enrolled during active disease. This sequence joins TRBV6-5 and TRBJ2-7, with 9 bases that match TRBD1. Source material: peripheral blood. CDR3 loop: CASKSSGTGIYEQYF. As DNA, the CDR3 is TGTGCCAGCAAATCTTCGGGGACAGGGATATACGAGCAGTACTTC.